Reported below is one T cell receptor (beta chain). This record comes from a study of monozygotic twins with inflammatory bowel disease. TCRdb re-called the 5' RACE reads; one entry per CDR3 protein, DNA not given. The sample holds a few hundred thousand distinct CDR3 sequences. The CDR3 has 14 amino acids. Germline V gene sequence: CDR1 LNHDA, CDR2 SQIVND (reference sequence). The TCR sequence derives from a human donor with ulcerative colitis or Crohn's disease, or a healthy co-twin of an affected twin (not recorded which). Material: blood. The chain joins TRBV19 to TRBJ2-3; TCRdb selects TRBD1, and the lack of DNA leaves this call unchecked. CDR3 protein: CASSIGGGPDTQYF.